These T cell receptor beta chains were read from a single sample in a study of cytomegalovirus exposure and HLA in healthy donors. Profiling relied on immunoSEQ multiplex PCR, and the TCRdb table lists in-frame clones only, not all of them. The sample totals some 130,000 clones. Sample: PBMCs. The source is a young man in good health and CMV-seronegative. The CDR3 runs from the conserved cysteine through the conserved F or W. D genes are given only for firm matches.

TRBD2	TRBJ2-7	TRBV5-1	CASSEGTSGYEQYF	TGCGCCAGCAGCGAGGGGACTAGCGGCTACGAGCAGTACTTC
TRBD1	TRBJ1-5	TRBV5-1	CASSFLPGQGSDSNQPQHF	TGCGCCAGCAGCTTTTTACCGGGACAGGGTTCCGATAGCAATCAGCCCCAGCATTTT
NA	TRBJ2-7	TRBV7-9	CASSLGGFIDEQYF	TGTGCCAGCAGCTTAGGCGGTTTCATTGACGAGCAGTACTTC
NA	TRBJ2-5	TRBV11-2	CASSLRVVETQYF	TGTGCCAGCAGCCTTCGCGTCGTAGAGACCCAGTACTTC
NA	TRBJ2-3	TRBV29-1	CSVDKPTARSTDTQYF	TGCAGCGTTGATAAACCGACAGCACGAAGCACAGATACGCAGTATTTT
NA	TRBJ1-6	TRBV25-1	CASSVGIGSPLHF	TGTGCCAGCAGTGTCGGGATCGGGTCACCCCTCCACTTT
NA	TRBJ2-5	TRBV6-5	CATSGAAGTQYF	TGTGCCACCTCGGGTGCTGCCGGGACCCAGTACTTC
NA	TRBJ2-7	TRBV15	CATSPRGDGEYEQYF	TGTGCCACCAGCCCCAGGGGAGACGGGGAATACGAGCAGTACTTC
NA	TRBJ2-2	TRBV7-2	CAHSTTNTGELFF	TGTGCCCACTCCACCACGAACACCGGGGAGCTGTTTTTT
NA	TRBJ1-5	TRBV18	CASSDRWEQPQHF	TGTGCCAGCTCCGACCGTTGGGAGCAGCCCCAGCATTTT
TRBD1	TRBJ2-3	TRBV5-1	CASSLGQGYTDTQYF	TGCGCCAGCAGCTTAGGACAGGGTTACACAGATACGCAGTATTTT
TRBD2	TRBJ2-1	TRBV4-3	CASSQELAGGPNEQFF	TGCGCCAGCAGCCAGGAACTAGCGGGAGGGCCCAATGAGCAGTTCTTC
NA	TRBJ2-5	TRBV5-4	CASSFGVGSAEAAQYF	TGTGCCAGCAGCTTTGGGGTCGGGTCTGCCGAAGCGGCCCAGTACTTC
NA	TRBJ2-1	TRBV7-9	CASSLVSGSYNEQFF	TGTGCCAGCAGCTTAGTAAGCGGCTCCTACAATGAGCAGTTCTTC
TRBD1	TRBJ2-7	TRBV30	CAYGQGTYEQYF	TGTGCCTATGGACAGGGTACCTACGAGCAGTACTTC
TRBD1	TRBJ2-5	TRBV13	CASSLNRGRETQYF	TGTGCCAGCAGCTTGAATAGGGGGCGAGAGACCCAGTACTTC
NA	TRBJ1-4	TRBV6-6	CASSYSAKTNEKLFF	TGTGCCAGCAGTTACTCCGCGAAAACTAATGAAAAACTGTTTTTT
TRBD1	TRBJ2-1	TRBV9	CASSRTGTNEQFF	TGTGCCAGCAGCCGGACAGGGACTAATGAGCAGTTCTTC
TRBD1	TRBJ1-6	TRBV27	CASSPREGAGSPLHF	TGTGCCAGCAGTCCCCGTGAGGGGGCAGGATCACCCCTCCACTTT
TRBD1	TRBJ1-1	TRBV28	CASSSPGQGTSEAFF	TGTGCCAGCAGCTCCCCGGGACAGGGGACCTCTGAAGCTTTCTTT
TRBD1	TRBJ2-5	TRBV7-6	CASSPRQGSETQYF	TGTGCCAGCAGTCCAAGACAGGGGAGTGAGACCCAGTACTTC
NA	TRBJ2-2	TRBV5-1	CASSTEGVPGELFF	TGCGCCAGCAGCACAGAAGGGGTGCCCGGGGAGCTGTTTTTT
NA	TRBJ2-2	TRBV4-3	CASSQVFAGANTGELFF	TGCGCCAGCAGCCAAGTGTTCGCGGGCGCGAACACCGGGGAGCTGTTTTTT
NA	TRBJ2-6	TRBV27	CASSPTPGGAGANVLTF	TGTGCCAGCAGTCCCACACCAGGAGGGGCTGGGGCCAACGTCCTGACTTTC
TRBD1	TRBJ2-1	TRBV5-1	CASMDRYNEQFF	TGCGCCAGCATGGACAGGTACAATGAGCAGTTCTTC
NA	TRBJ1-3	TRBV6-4	CASSESQRYSGNTIYF	TGTGCCAGCAGTGAATCCCAGCGCTACTCTGGAAACACCATATATTTT
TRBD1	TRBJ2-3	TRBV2	CARRQGRGTDTQYF	TGTGCCAGAAGACAGGGTAGGGGCACAGATACGCAGTATTTT
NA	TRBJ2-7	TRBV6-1	CASSESGYEQYF	TGTGCCAGCAGTGAAAGCGGCTACGAGCAGTACTTC
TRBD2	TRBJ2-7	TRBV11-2	CASSSGLAGGPGEQYF	TGTGCCAGCAGCTCTGGACTAGCGGGAGGGCCGGGCGAGCAGTACTTC
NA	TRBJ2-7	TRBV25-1	CASMSRGGREQYF	TGTGCCAGCATGTCGAGGGGGGGCCGCGAGCAGTACTTC
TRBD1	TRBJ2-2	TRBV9	CASSVGSENWGQLNTGELFF	TGTGCCAGCAGCGTAGGCTCGGAAAACTGGGGACAGCTGAACACCGGGGAGCTGTTTTTT
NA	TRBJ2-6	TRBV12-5	CASGDGQHLVPGANVLTF	TGTGCTAGTGGTGATGGGCAGCACCTCGTCCCAGGGGCCAACGTCCTGACTTTC
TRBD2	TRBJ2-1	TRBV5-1	CASSILAGGFNEQFF	TGCGCCAGCAGCATCCTAGCGGGAGGGTTCAATGAGCAGTTCTTC
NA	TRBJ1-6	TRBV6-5	CASQGMHNSPLHF	TGTGCCAGCCAGGGGATGCATAATTCACCCCTCCACTTT
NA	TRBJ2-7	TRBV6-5	CASRPVGDYEQYF	TGTGCCAGCAGGCCGGTAGGGGACTACGAGCAGTACTTC
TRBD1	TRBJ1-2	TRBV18	CASSPPGQYGYTF	TGTGCCAGCTCACCACCGGGACAGTATGGCTACACCTTC
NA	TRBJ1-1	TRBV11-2	CASSPFNTEAFF	TGTGCCAGCAGCCCCTTTAACACTGAAGCTTTCTTT
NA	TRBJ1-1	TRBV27	CASSPKTGSGGRVEFF	TGTGCCAGCAGTCCTAAAACCGGGTCGGGGGGGCGAGTCGAATTCTTT
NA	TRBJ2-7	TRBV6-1	CASSAWGSSYEQYF	TGTGCCAGCAGTGCCTGGGGCAGCTCCTACGAGCAGTACTTC
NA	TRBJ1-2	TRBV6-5	CASSYSRKGMGYGYTF	TGTGCCAGCAGTTACTCGAGAAAGGGGATGGGCTATGGCTACACCTTC
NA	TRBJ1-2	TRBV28	CASSLSPWRGGYTF	TGTGCCAGCAGTTTATCCCCCTGGAGGGGCGGCTACACCTTC
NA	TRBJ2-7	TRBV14	CASSQIGRNSYEQYF	TGTGCCAGCAGCCAAATCGGCAGGAACTCCTACGAGCAGTACTTC
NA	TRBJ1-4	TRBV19	CASITTGRATNEKLFF	TGTGCCAGTATCACGACAGGACGCGCAACTAATGAAAAACTGTTTTTT
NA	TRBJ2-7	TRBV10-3	CATAHLVTASYEQYF	TGTGCCACCGCCCACCTGGTGACAGCCTCCTACGAGCAGTACTTC
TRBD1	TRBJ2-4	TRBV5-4	CASSPVDRGNIQYF	TGTGCCAGCAGCCCGGTGGACAGGGGGAACATTCAGTACTTC
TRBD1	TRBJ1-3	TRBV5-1	CASSSGQGLRNTIYF	TGCGCCAGCAGCAGCGGACAGGGTCTGCGAAACACCATATATTTT
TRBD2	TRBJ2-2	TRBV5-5	CASSRGGLGAGELFF	TGTGCCAGCAGCCGGGGGGGCCTCGGGGCCGGGGAGCTGTTTTTT
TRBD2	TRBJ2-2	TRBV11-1	CASSSDFSGRELFF	TGTGCCAGCAGCTCGGATTTTAGCGGGAGGGAGCTGTTTTTT
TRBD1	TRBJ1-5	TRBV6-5	CASSRQGARQPQHF	TGTGCCAGCAGTCGACAGGGGGCAAGACAGCCCCAGCATTTT
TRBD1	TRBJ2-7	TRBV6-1	CASSFPGTVDEQYF	TGTGCCAGCAGTTTCCCCGGGACAGTCGACGAGCAGTACTTC
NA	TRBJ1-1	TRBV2	CASSLSGVNTEAFF	TGTGCCAGCAGCCTCTCAGGGGTTAACACTGAAGCTTTCTTT
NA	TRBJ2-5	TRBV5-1	CASSNGYEGRGETQYF	TGCGCCAGCAGCAACGGATACGAGGGAAGAGGAGAGACCCAGTACTTC
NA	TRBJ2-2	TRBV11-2	CASGIAGPTGELFF	TGTGCCAGCGGGATTGCGGGGCCCACCGGGGAGCTGTTTTTT
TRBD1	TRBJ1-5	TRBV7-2	CASSPWGTGNSNQPQHF	TGTGCCAGCAGCCCATGGGGGACAGGGAATAGCAATCAGCCCCAGCATTTT
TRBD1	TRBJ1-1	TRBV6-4	CASSARTGGTEAFF	TGTGCCAGCAGTGCCAGGACAGGGGGCACTGAAGCTTTCTTT